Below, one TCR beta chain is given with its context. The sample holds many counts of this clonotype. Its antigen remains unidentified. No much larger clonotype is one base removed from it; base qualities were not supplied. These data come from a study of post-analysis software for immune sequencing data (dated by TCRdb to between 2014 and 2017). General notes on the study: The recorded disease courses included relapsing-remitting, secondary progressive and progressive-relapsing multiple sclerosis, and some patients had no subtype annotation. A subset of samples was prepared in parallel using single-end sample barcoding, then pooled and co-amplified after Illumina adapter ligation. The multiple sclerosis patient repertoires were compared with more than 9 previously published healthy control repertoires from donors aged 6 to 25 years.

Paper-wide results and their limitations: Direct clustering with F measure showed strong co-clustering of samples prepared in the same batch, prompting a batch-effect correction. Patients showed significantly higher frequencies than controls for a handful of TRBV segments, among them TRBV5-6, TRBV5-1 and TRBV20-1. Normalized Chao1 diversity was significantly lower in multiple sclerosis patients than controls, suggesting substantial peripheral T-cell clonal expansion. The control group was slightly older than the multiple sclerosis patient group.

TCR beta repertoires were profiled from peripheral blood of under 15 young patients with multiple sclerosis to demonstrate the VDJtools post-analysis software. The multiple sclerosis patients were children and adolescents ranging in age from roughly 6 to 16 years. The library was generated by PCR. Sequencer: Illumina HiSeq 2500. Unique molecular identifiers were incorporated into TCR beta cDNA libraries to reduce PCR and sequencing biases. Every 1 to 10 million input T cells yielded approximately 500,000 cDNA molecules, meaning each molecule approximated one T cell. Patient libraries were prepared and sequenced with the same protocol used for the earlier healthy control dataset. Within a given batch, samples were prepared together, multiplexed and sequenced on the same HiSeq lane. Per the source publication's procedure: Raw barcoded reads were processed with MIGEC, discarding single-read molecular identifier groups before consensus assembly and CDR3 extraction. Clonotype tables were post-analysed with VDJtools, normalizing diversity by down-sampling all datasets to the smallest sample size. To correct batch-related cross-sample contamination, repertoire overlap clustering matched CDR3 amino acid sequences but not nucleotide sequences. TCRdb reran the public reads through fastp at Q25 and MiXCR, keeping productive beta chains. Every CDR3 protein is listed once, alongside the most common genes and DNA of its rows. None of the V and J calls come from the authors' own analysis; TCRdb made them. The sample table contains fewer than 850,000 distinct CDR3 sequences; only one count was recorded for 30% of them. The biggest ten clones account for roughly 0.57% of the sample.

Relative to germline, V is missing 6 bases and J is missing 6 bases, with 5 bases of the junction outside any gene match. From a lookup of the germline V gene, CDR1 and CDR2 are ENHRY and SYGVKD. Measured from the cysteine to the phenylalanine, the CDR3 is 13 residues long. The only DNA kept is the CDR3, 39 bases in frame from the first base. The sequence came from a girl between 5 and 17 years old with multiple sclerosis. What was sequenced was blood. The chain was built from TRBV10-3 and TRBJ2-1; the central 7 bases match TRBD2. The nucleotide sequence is TGTGCCATCAGGGAATCGGGGGGCAATGAGCAGTTCTTC. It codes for CAIRESGGNEQFF.